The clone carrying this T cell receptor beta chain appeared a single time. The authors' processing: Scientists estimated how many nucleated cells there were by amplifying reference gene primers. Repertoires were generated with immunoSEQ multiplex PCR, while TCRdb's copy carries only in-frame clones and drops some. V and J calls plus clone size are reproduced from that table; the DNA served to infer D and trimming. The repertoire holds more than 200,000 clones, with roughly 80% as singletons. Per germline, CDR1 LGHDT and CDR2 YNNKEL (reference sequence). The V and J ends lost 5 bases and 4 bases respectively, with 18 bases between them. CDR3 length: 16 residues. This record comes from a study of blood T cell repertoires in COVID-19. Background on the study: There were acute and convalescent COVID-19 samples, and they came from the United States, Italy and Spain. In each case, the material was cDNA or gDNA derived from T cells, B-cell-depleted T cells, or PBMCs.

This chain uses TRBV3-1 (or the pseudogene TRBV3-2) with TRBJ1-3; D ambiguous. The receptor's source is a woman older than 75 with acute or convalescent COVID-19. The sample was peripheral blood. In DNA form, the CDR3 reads TGTGCCAGCAGCGAAGTCGCGGCGGGTCCGGGAAACACCATATATTTT. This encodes CASSEVAAGPGNTIYF.